This T cell receptor (beta chain) was documented in a study of PD-1 blockade in mismatch repair-deficient tumors (dated by TCRdb to the late 2010s). For the wider study: Between late 2013 and September 2016, 86 consecutive patients with about 11 mismatch repair-deficient cancer types, all previously treated and progressing, were enrolled in the trial. Tumor-associated T cell clones in the peripheral blood of patients responding to PD-1 blockade were tracked using deep sequencing of TCR CDR3 regions. The paper as a whole reports these results and caveats: After pembrolizumab, tumor-resident clones, which were often undetectable in blood before treatment, expanded rapidly and then contracted, generally ahead of radiologic responses.

The germline V gene (reference sequence) yields MNHEY for CDR1 and SMNVEV for CDR2. The CDR3 measures 12 amino acids from cysteine to phenylalanine. This entry keeps only the CDR3 DNA: 36 bases, framed from base 1. V trim: 5 bases; J trim: 6 bases; unmatched bases: 1. Preparation of the library involved the immunoSEQ multiplex PCR assay. Entries here come from immuneACCESS through TCRdb and include only in-frame sequences with V and J called. Some clones fail to appear in such tables; in the studies checked, an unresolved V gene covers under half of the shortfall, and the cause of the remainder is unknown. This sample lists 80,000 to 100,000 clones; more than 65% were detected once. The ten most abundant clones make up under 3% of the sample. The time point tag for this specimen amounts to: peripheral blood 12 weeks after first pembrolizumab dose. For every enrolled patient, mismatch repair deficiency was confirmed by either polymerase chain reaction or immunohistochemistry. TCR sequencing was carried out for three patients who responded to pembrolizumab therapy. Pembrolizumab PD-1 blockade was prospectively tested in advanced mismatch repair-deficient cancers, regardless of tissue of origin, in the phase II trial. Peripheral blood T cell samples were collected serially, before PD-1 blockade began and at several time points afterward. Blood sampling time points were reported as weeks after the first dose of pembrolizumab.

With regard to this clone: Its antigen is not yet known. It has no much larger one-base neighbor in the sample; base qualities were not kept.

Here the sequenced sample was peripheral blood, taken 12 weeks after starting pembrolizumab. The source of this sequence is an adult with mismatch repair-deficient cancer. Rearrangement joined TRBV27 to TRBJ2-7, with 10 middle bases fitting TRBD1. The CDR3 protein: CASSRQGAEQYF. The sequenced DNA is TGTGCCAGCAGTCGACAGGGGGCCGAGCAGTACTTC.